The clone carrying this T cell receptor (beta chain) was found a few times. This sample stems from a study of blood T cell repertoires in COVID-19. Study-wide context: PBMCs, B-cell-depleted T cells, or T cells provided the cDNA or gDNA that made up the material.

This table comes from immunoSEQ multiplex PCR, and its TCRdb copy is limited to in-frame clones, with some not included. This table has 120,000 or so clones, roughly 87% appearing once. The CDR3 loop spans 15 amino acids. V lost 5 bases and J 8 bases, leaving 18 bases between the germline ends. CDR1 is SGHTA and CDR2 is FQGNSA in the germline V gene. The chain is built from TRBV7-2 and TRBJ1-4; maybe TRBD1 (6 bases). The clonotype comes from an elderly woman with acute or convalescent COVID-19. The sequenced material came from peripheral blood. The CDR3 loop is CASSPDGGAREKLFF. The CDR3 DNA reads TGTGCCAGCAGCCCCGATGGGGGGGCCAGGGAAAAACTGTTTTTT. Based on the CDR3 plus reference TRBV7-2 and TRBJ1-4, the full variable domain is GAGVSQSPSNKVTEKGKDVELRCDPISGHTALYWYRQSLGQGLEFLIYFQGNSAPDKSGLPSDRFSAERTGGSVSTLTIQRTQQEDSAVYLCASSPDGGAREKLFFGSGTQLSVL.